The next 10 T cell receptor beta chains were all read from a single sample in a study of T cells after yellow fever vaccination. TCRdb reanalysed the 5' RACE reads using MiXCR and keeps one entry per CDR3 protein. Of 13,000 or so distinct CDR3 sequences in the sample, about 5.3% were seen once. Sequences were derived from PBMCs, either bulk or a sorted T-cell subset (CD4+, CD8+, memory, or dextramer-sorted; not recorded which), sampled 45 days after the yellow fever booster vaccination. All receptors derive from a man under 40 who received the YFV17D yellow fever vaccine.

As regards this clonotype: A read error may explain this, as a much larger clone is one base away. This chain joins TRBV7-2 and TRBJ2-7; D is uncertain. Per germline, CDR1 SGHTA and CDR2 FQGNSA. The CDR3 is 11 residues long. The V end was cut by 10 bases, the J end by 3 bases, with 10 bases between. This CDR3 reads CAIRNDYEQYF. In DNA form, the CDR3 reads TGTGCCATCAGAAATGACTACGAGCAGTACTTC. The full variable domain, its missing parts supplied by reference TRBV7-2 and TRBJ2-7, is GAGVSQSPSNKVTEKGKDVELRCDPISGHTALYWYRQSLGQGLEFLIYFQGNSAPDKSGLPSDRFSAERTGGSVSTLTIQRTQQEDSAVYLCAIRNDYEQYFGPGTRLTVT.

At least ten counts were recorded for this clonotype. This sequence joins TRBV11-1 and TRBJ1-6; D might be TRBD1 (5 bases). The germline V gene encodes CDR1 SGHAT and CDR2 FQDESV (reference sequence). V was cut by 7 bases and J by 0 bases, with 19 bases left in between. The CDR3 is 18 amino acids. The CDR3 region has the DNA TGTGCCAGCACCTCAAGGGACTCCAGGAGCTCCTATAATTCACCCCTCCACTTT. It codes for CASTSRDSRSSYNSPLHF.

This clonotype was observed many times. In DNA, the CDR3 is TGTGCCAGCTCGACCCGCTCGGGAGTACCAGATACGCAGTATTTT. Protein product: CASSTRSGVPDTQYF. The chain couples TRBV18 to TRBJ2-3, with D tentatively TRBD2 (6 bases). Between the trimmed V and J ends, which lost 6 bases and 4 bases, there was a span of 17 bases. This CDR3 is 15 amino acids long. Per germline, CDR1 KGHSH and CDR2 LQKENI.

This clonotype was seen at least ten times. J is TRBJ2-7 and V is TRBV10-2; 9 nucleotides align to TRBD2. Germline CDR1 reads WSHSY; CDR2 reads SAAADI. With V trimmed by 4 bases and J by 9 bases, 25 bases remained unmatched. The CDR3 has 19 amino acids. CDR3 nucleotides: TGCGCCAGCAGTGGGTATAGTGGGACTAGCCCCGGAGGACTTTTCGGGCAGTACTTC. This sequence encodes CASSGYSGTSPGGLFGQYF.

This clonotype has at least ten counts. CDR3 nucleotide sequence: TGTGCCAGCAGCTCCACCGGGACTAAGTACCAAGAGACCCAGTACTTC. Amino acid sequence: CASSSTGTKYQETQYF. The chain combines TRBV3-1 with TRBJ2-5; 7 nucleotides line up with TRBD2. V was clipped by 5 bases and J by 0 bases; unmatched bases: 9. This CDR3 comprises 16 residues. The V gene's germline CDR1 is LGHDT and CDR2 YNNKEL (reference sequence).

This clonotype was found many times. One junction end does not reproduce the germline sequence, and a read error may be involved. The chain carries TRBV19 and TRBJ1-5; D remains ambiguous. The germline gives CDR1 LNHDA, CDR2 SQIVND (reference sequence). The CDR3 loop spans 13 amino acids. CDR3: CASSIAANHPQHF. The CDR3 region has the DNA TGTGCCAGTAGTATAGCGGCCAATCACCCCCAGCATTTT.

This clonotype was seen many times. CDR3 in DNA: TGCAGTGCTAGAGTCACTAGCGGGAGCGGGGAGCAGTACTTC. Its protein product is CSARVTSGSGEQYF. The rearrangement links TRBV20-1 to TRBJ2-7; 11 bases line up with TRBD2. The CDR3 sequence is 14 residues long. V lost 1 base to trimming and J lost 7 bases; unmatched junction nucleotides: 6. Germline V gene lookup returns CDR1 DFQATT and CDR2 SNEGSKA (reference sequence).

In its sample, this clonotype was seen many times. This rearrangement joins TRBV7-2 to TRBJ2-5; 10 nucleotides agree with TRBD2. The CDR3 is 20 amino acids. V was pared by 4 bases and J by 2 bases, with 19 bases of the junction left unmatched. Germline CDR1 reads SGHTA; CDR2 reads FQGNSA. CDR3 in DNA: TGTGCCAGCAGCTCCCCCTTTGGAAGCGGGAGGGGAAGGGGGCAAGAGACCCAGTACTTC. The encoded protein is CASSSPFGSGRGRGQETQYF.

This clonotype was detected many times. This chain joins TRBV7-9 and TRBJ2-7; 9 bases agree with TRBD2. V trimming: 6 bases; J trimming: 5 bases; junction bases outside the gene matches: 8. The germline V gene has CDR1 SEHNR and CDR2 FQNEAQ (reference sequence). The CDR3 is made up of 14 amino acids. DNA of the CDR3: TGTGCCAGCAGTTATGCGGGACTAGCACACGAGCAGTACTTC. Its translation is CASSYAGLAHEQYF.

Many counts were recorded for this clonotype. V gene TRBV24-1 combines with J gene TRBJ2-3; D unclear. Germline CDR1 reads KGHDR; CDR2 reads SFDVKD. The CDR3 is 16 amino acids. The V gene lost 3 bases and the J gene lost 0 bases, with 12 bases spanning the gap. CDR3 DNA sequence: TGTGCCACCAGTGATCTGACGGATTTTAGCACAGATACGCAGTATTTT. Protein product: CATSDLTDFSTDTQYF.